These T cell receptor beta chains were read from a single sample in a study of T cell repertoires in cytomegalovirus infection. TCRdb itself ran the reads through MiXCR, one entry per CDR3 protein. The sample yields about 740,000 distinct CDR3 sequences, roughly a third seen once. The sequenced material came from PBMCs. All receptors come from a human donor in good health (CMV status not recorded). Some clones in this sample may be carry-over from other donors' samples. The CDR3 runs from the conserved cysteine through the conserved F or W. The D gene is left open where the match is weak. The size entry is marked missing in some rows and otherwise reads once, few, many or a size class.

v_call	d_call	clone_size	j_call	cdr3_nt	cdr3_aa
TRBV4-1	.	few	TRBJ1-1	TGCGCCAGCAGCCAAGAAAGACAGCTGAACACTGAAGCTTTCTTT	CASSQERQLNTEAFF
TRBV11-3	.	.	TRBJ1-5	TGTGCCAGCAGCTTAATCAAGGGCAGGCGGAATCAGCCCCAGCATTTT	CASSLIKGRRNQPQHF
TRBV12-3/TRBV12-4	TRBD2	few	TRBJ2-5	TGTGCCAGCACCATCGGGGGGGCCTACGAGACCCAGTACTTC	CASTIGGAYETQYF
TRBV6-2/TRBV6-3	TRBD1	few	TRBJ2-1	TGTGCCAGCACAGAAGCAGGGGGCTGGAGTGAGCAGTTCTTC	CASTEAGGWSEQFF
TRBV12-3/TRBV12-4	.	.	TRBJ2-5	TGTGCCAGCACCCTAGGGGGGCGGGAGACCCAGTACTTC	CASTLGGRETQYF
TRBV28	.	.	TRBJ2-1	TGTGCCAGCAGTGGTTTTACATCGAAAAAGGGGTCCTACAATGAGCAGTTCTTC	CASSGFTSKKGSYNEQFF
TRBV7-9	.	many	TRBJ1-4	TGTGCCAGCAGCTTGTCAGGGAGGGAAAAACTGTTTTTT	CASSLSGREKLFF
TRBV6-2/TRBV6-3	.	.	TRBJ2-4	TGTGCCAGCAGTTACGTGAGGGACAAACTAGCCAAAAACATTCAGTACTTC	CASSYVRDKLAKNIQYF
TRBV19	.	.	TRBJ2-1	TGTGCCAGTACTCTTAACCTGTTCGCGGTAAATGAGCAGTTCTTC	CASTLNLFAVNEQFF
TRBV7-8	.	.	TRBJ2-3	TGTGCCAGAAGCGTTAGCGGAGGAAAAGCAGATACGAAGTATTTT	CARSVSGGKADTKYF
TRBV28	.	few	TRBJ2-1	TGTGCCACCAGCGGGTTAGGAGGGGACTACAATGAGCAGTTCTTC	CATSGLGGDYNEQFF
TRBV19	.	.	TRBJ1-1	TGTGCCAGTAGAACGGGACATACCATGAACACTGAAGCTTTCTTT	CASRTGHTMNTEAFF
TRBV20-1	.	.	TRBJ2-7	TGCAGTGCTAGAGATGCCGACGGGGGCTACGAGCAGTACTTC	CSARDADGGYEQYF
TRBV28	.	once	TRBJ1-5	TGTGCCAGCAGTCATATGGCCCCGCCCCAGCATTTT	CASSHMAPPQHF
TRBV7-8	TRBD1	many	TRBJ1-1	TGTGCCAGCAGTCAGGGCGACAGGGGGAACACTGAAGCTTTCTTT	CASSQGDRGNTEAFF
TRBV27	.	few	TRBJ1-1	TGTGCCAGCAGTCCTTTGGGGGGGCGAACTGAAGCTTTCTTT	CASSPLGGRTEAFF
TRBV13	.	.	TRBJ1-1	TGTGCCAGCAGCTTAGGCCTGATGATGGGGGTGGGTGGCACTGAAGCTTTCTTT	CASSLGLMMGVGGTEAFF
TRBV19	.	few	TRBJ2-1	TGTGCCAGTAGTCTACAGGCGGGCTCCTACAATGAGCAGTTCTTC	CASSLQAGSYNEQFF
TRBV19	.	few	TRBJ1-6	TGTGCCAGTAGTATAGAGCGGAATTCACCCCTCCACTTT	CASSIERNSPLHF
TRBV28	.	few	TRBJ2-7	TGTGCCAGCAGGGTCGGGACGCCGACCTCCTACGAGCAGTACTTC	CASRVGTPTSYEQYF
TRBV28	TRBD1	.	TRBJ1-4	TGTGCCAGCAGTCCGTGGGACAGGGGGAATGAAAAACTGTTTTTT	CASSPWDRGNEKLFF
TRBV7-6	TRBD2	.	TRBJ2-7	TGTGCCAGCAGCGGTCAGGGACTAGCGGGCGCCTCCTACGAGCAGTACTTC	CASSGQGLAGASYEQYF
TRBV2	TRBD2	few	TRBJ2-3	TGTGCCAGCAGTCCCCGGACTAGCGGGAGTACGCAGTATTTT	CASSPRTSGSTQYF
TRBV5-6	.	.	TRBJ2-5	TGTGCCAGCAGCCGACAACTAGCCCGGGAGACCCAGTACTTC	CASSRQLARETQYF
TRBV28	.	few	TRBJ2-1	TGTGCCAGCAGCCTCTCACTCAACTCGGCTTGGATAAGGGGAAGCTCCTACAATGAGCAGTTCTTC	CASSLSLNSAWIRGSSYNEQFF
TRBV11-2	.	.	TRBJ1-4	TGTGCCAGCAGCACATCCGGCCGCAAGGGAAAACTGTTTTTT	CASSTSGRKGKLFF
TRBV27	TRBD1	.	TRBJ2-7	TGTGCCAGCAGTTTAAGTTCGGCAGGGGGCTACGAGCAGTACTTC	CASSLSSAGGYEQYF
TRBV7-9	.	few	TRBJ1-3	TGTGCCAGCAGCCCCCGAACTGGAAACACCATATATTTT	CASSPRTGNTIYF
TRBV5-1	.	.	TRBJ1-4	TGCGCCAGCAGCTGGCAGGGACCTGAAAAACTGTTTTTT	CASSWQGPEKLFF
TRBV12-3/TRBV12-4	.	.	TRBJ1-4	TGTTCCAGCAACCTCGGAGGTGACGAAAAACTGTTTTTT	CSSNLGGDEKLFF
TRBV20-1	.	.	TRBJ2-7	TGCAGTGCTCGTCCCGGGACCCTCTACGAGCAGTACTTC	CSARPGTLYEQYF
TRBV18	TRBD1	few	TRBJ2-7	TGTGCCAGCTCACCACTTTCACAGGGGGCCTACGAGCAGTACTTC	CASSPLSQGAYEQYF
TRBV11-2	.	many	TRBJ1-2	TGTGCCAGCAGGTCTAACGCCGGGGTTTTTTCGCGCTACACCTTC	CASRSNAGVFSRYTF
TRBV6-6	.	.	TRBJ2-6	TGTGCCAGCAGTTACTCAGACTCTGGGGCCAACGTCCTGACTTTC	CASSYSDSGANVLTF
TRBV7-6	.	once	TRBJ1-4	TGTGCCATCGGGGACTTCCTTAATGAAAAACTATTTTTT	CAIGDFLNEKLFF
TRBV6-8	TRBD2	.	TRBJ2-2	TGTGCCAGCAGTTTCCGGACTAGCGGGATGGCCGGGGGGCTGTTTTTT	CASSFRTSGMAGGLFF
TRBV7-2	.	few	TRBJ2-5	TGTGCCAGCAGCTTAATGGGCGAAGGGGTCCAAGAGACCCAGTACTTC	CASSLMGEGVQETQYF
TRBV5-4	.	.	TRBJ2-2	TGTGCCAGCAGCCCAGGGGACCCCAAGTGGGGGGAGCTGTTTTTT	CASSPGDPKWGELFF
TRBV7-8	TRBD2	many	TRBJ2-7	TGTGCCAGCAGCTTATCCGGGACTAGCGGTTACGAGCAGTACTTC	CASSLSGTSGYEQYF
TRBV12-3/TRBV12-4	.	.	TRBJ2-3	TGTGCCAGCAGTCGCCCGGCCTTCACAGATACGCAGTATTTT	CASSRPAFTDTQYF
TRBV5-1	.	.	TRBJ2-7	TGCGCCAGCAGTAGAGGGGAGATCTACGAGCAGTACTTC	CASSRGEIYEQYF
TRBV5-6	.	.	TRBJ2-7	TGTGCCAGCAGCTTGGGAGGCAGCTTCTCCTACGAGCAGTACTTC	CASSLGGSFSYEQYF